A single sample gave rise to the 20 T cell receptor beta chains below, sequenced in a study of molecular identifiers for immune sequencing clone quantification. TCRdb passed the PCR reads through MiXCR, listing each CDR3 protein once. Here the sample spans 460,000 or so distinct CDR3 sequences, about a fifth being singletons. The sequenced sample was naive CD8+ T cells from blood, with Jurkat cell RNA spiked in. Subset meaning: FACS-sorted CD8+CD4-CCR7+CD45RA+ naive T cells. These receptors all stem from a human donor in good health. Some libraries in this study had Jurkat cell RNA spiked in.

To note about this clonotype: A much larger clone differs from this one at a single base, so this may be a read error. V usage is TRBV5-1 and J usage is TRBJ1-2, with D possibly being TRBD1 (6 bases). Germline lookup yields CDR1 SGHRS and CDR2 YFSETQ. Trimming cost V 0 bases and J 6 bases, with 12 bases left between them. CDR3 length: 14 residues. The DNA for the CDR3 is TGCGCCAGCAGCTTGGAACCGGGACACCATGGCTACACCTTC. It is translated as CASSLEPGHHGYTF.

Points on this clonotype: One end of the junction fails to match germline, which may point to a read error. The chain carries TRBV27 and TRBJ1-5, with D maybe TRBD1 (5 bases). CDR3 size: 15 residues. The germline CDR1 and CDR2 sequences are MNHEY and SMNVEV (reference sequence). In DNA, the CDR3 is TGTGCCAGCGGTTTAAGGGGTTTAGGCAATCAGCCCCAGCATTTT. It specifies CASGLRGLGNQPQHF.

This clonotype was seen at least ten times. The J gene is TRBJ2-2, the V gene TRBV24-1; D remains unclear. Germline CDR1 reads KGHDR; CDR2 reads SFDVKD. This CDR3 comprises 12 residues. V was shortened by 4 bases and J by 4 bases, with 3 bases between the two germline ends. CDR3 DNA: TGTGCCACCAGTGACCCCACCGGGGAGCTGTTTTTT. As protein: CATSDPTGELFF.

Comments on this clonotype: A read error may be the cause here, since a much bigger clone is one base away. The chain has TRBV4-3 and TRBJ1-2, with D perhaps TRBD1 (5 bases). The CDR3 totals 16 residues. In germline, CDR1 is LGHNA, CDR2 YSLEER. The CDR3 DNA reads TGCGCCAGCAGCCAAGAGACGGGGCCAGGAGTTTATGGCTGCACCTTC. It codes for CASSQETGPGVYGCTF.

This clonotype came up many times. The CDR3 spells CASRRAANEKLFF. The CDR3 coding sequence is TGTGCCAGCAGGCGGGCCGCTAATGAAAAACTGTTTTTT. This chain joins TRBV2 and TRBJ1-4; D gene uncertain. The length of the CDR3 is 13 residues. From germline, CDR1 is SNHLY and CDR2 FYNNEI. V was cut by 6 bases and J by 3 bases, with 8 bases left in between.

This clonotype appeared many times. The chain carries TRBV29-1 and TRBJ2-2, with D possibly TRBD1 on 5 matching bases. Trimming removed 4 bases at V and 2 bases at J, with 14 bases between. This CDR3 is built from 15 residues. CDR1 SQVTM and CDR2 ANQGSEA come from the germline V gene. CDR3 nucleotide sequence: TGCAGCGTTGGTTTGTACAGGACCAACACCGGGGAGCTGTTTTTT. The encoded protein is CSVGLYRTNTGELFF.

A note on this clonotype: This may come from a read error, since a much larger clone is one base off. The chain couples TRBV29-1 to TRBJ2-1, with 10 bases that match TRBD1. V trimming: 7 bases; J trimming: 8 bases; junction bases outside the gene matches: 5. The CDR3 covers 12 residues. In germline, CDR1 is SQVTM, CDR2 ANQGSEA. CDR3 residues: CSAGQGYDEQFF. DNA of the CDR3: TGCAGCGCGGGACAGGGGTACGATGAGCAGTTCTTC.

In the case of this clonotype: At one boundary the junction diverges from the germline segment, which might be a read error. The chain is built from TRBV5-1 and TRBJ1-4, with D perhaps TRBD1 (5 bases). Germline CDR1 is SGHRS and CDR2 is YFSETQ. The CDR3 totals 16 residues. CDR3 residues: CANSLYTGATNEKLFF. DNA for the CDR3: TGCGCCAACAGCTTGTATACAGGAGCAACTAATGAAAAACTGTTTTTT.

This clonotype was seen a handful of times. V usage is TRBV19 and J usage is TRBJ2-7; 9 nucleotides agree with TRBD1. The CDR3 spans 15 residues. The J segment lost 4 bases and the V segment lost 3 bases, leaving 7 bases of the junction unmatched. Germline CDR1 is LNHDA and CDR2 is SQIVND (reference sequence). The CDR3, as DNA: TGTGCCAGTAGTATTTTTGGACAGGGGTATTACGAGCAGTACTTC. Translated, it gives CASSIFGQGYYEQYF.

Points on this clonotype: A much larger clone differs by one base, so this may be a read error. The chain couples TRBV4-1 to TRBJ2-1; D is unresolved. The V end lost 1 base, the J end lost 3 bases, and 16 bases lay between the germline ends. Germline CDR1 and CDR2: MGHRA and YSYEKL. There are 17 residues in the CDR3. CDR3 residues: CASSQGADCLVYNEQFF. Here the CDR3 DNA reads TGCGCCAGCAGCCAAGGGGCAGATTGCCTAGTCTACAATGAGCAGTTCTTC.

This clonotype was seen many times. V usage is TRBV7-9 and J usage is TRBJ2-3; no definite D call. Trimming stripped 4 bases from V and 10 bases from J, with 15 bases between. Germline V lookup: CDR1 SEHNR, CDR2 FQNEAQ (reference sequence). The CDR3 sequence is 13 residues long. CDR3 DNA sequence: TGTGCCAGCAGCTCGTCGGCCGTCCCCCCGCAGTATTTT. It translates to CASSSSAVPPQYF.

This clonotype was found a few times. This rearrangement joins TRBV7-9 to TRBJ2-7; D not resolved. Germline V gives CDR1 SEHNR, CDR2 FQNEAQ (reference sequence). Between the trimmed V and J ends, which lost 4 bases and 7 bases, there was a span of 14 bases. This CDR3 is built from 13 residues. The CDR3 reads CASSSYQAQEQYF. The CDR3 region has the DNA TGTGCCAGCAGCTCCTATCAAGCCCAAGAGCAGTACTTC.

This clonotype was counted a few times. This chain joins TRBV6-2 or TRBV6-3 and TRBJ2-3, with unresolved D. Germline loops: CDR1 MNHEY, CDR2 SVGEGT. This CDR3 is built from 14 residues. V was cut by 6 bases and J by 0 bases, with 10 bases left in between. The CDR3, as DNA: TGTGCCAGCAGCTCCCTCCGTAGCACAGATACGCAGTATTTT. Translating gives CASSSLRSTDTQYF.

This clonotype was counted many times. The chain uses TRBV7-9 and TRBJ2-3, with unresolved D. Germline values: CDR1 SEHNR, CDR2 FQNEAQ (reference sequence). Trimming left V 0 bases short and J 4 bases short, with 8 bases between. CDR3 size: 14 residues. CDR3 DNA: TGTGCCAGCAGCTTAGCTGTGCAGTCAGATACGCAGTATTTT. Protein sequence: CASSLAVQSDTQYF.

This clonotype was seen more than once but under ten times. V gene TRBV2 combines with J gene TRBJ2-3, with a weak D call TRBD2 (7 bases). The CDR3 is made up of 13 amino acids. The germline V gene has CDR1 SNHLY and CDR2 FYNNEI. The V end lost 11 bases, the J end lost 2 bases, and 14 bases lay between the germline ends. CDR3 DNA sequence: TGTGCCGGGAAGGGGGGGCCCACAGATACGCAGTATTTT. It codes for CAGKGGPTDTQYF.

Ten or more counts support this clonotype. The chain links TRBV6-2 or TRBV6-3 to TRBJ2-4; D ambiguous. The CDR3 contains 13 residues. The germline V gene has CDR1 MNHEY and CDR2 SVGEGT. Trimming stripped 5 bases from V and 0 bases from J, with 5 bases between. The CDR3 sequence is CASSIRAKNIQYF. Here the CDR3 DNA reads TGTGCCAGCAGTATCCGAGCCAAAAACATTCAGTACTTC.

This clonotype turned up a few times. This rearrangement joins TRBV7-9 to TRBJ2-1; D call uncertain. V lost 1 base to trimming and J lost 2 bases, with 12 bases between them. CDR1 and CDR2 from the germline V gene are SEHNR and FQNEAQ (reference sequence). This CDR3 comprises 16 residues. The CDR3 DNA follows: TGTGCCAGCAGCTTAGGAGGTAGTCCAACCTACAATGAGCAGTTCTTC. Translating it yields CASSLGGSPTYNEQFF.

This clonotype was observed a handful of times. The chain links TRBV4-3 to TRBJ2-7; the D gene is possibly TRBD1 (6 bases). This CDR3 contains 15 residues. Trimming cost V 1 base and J 0 bases, with 10 bases left between them. In germline, CDR1 is LGHNA, CDR2 YSLEER. The CDR3 sequence: CASSQVVGGSYEQYF. CDR3 nucleotide sequence: TGCGCCAGCAGCCAAGTGGTAGGGGGCTCCTACGAGCAGTACTTC.

In DNA form, the CDR3 reads TGTGCCAGCTCACCTGTGGATGATTTCTACGAGCAGTACTTC. Amino acids: CASSPVDDFYEQYF. The gene calls are TRBV18 and TRBJ2-7; the D is unclear. V lost 3 bases, J lost 3 bases, and 12 bases lay in between. This CDR3 region has 14 residues. Germline values: CDR1 KGHSH, CDR2 LQKENI.

In this sample, this clonotype turned up a few times. J is TRBJ2-7 and V is TRBV15; TRBD2 matches 10 bases. The CDR3 contains 14 residues. Per germline, CDR1 LNHNV and CDR2 YYDKDF (reference sequence). The junction had 3 bases not matched to a gene; V was cut back by 5 bases and J by 2 bases. CDR3 nucleotides: TGTGCCACCAGCTATAGCGGGAGGACCTACGAGCAGTACTTC. This codes for CATSYSGRTYEQYF.